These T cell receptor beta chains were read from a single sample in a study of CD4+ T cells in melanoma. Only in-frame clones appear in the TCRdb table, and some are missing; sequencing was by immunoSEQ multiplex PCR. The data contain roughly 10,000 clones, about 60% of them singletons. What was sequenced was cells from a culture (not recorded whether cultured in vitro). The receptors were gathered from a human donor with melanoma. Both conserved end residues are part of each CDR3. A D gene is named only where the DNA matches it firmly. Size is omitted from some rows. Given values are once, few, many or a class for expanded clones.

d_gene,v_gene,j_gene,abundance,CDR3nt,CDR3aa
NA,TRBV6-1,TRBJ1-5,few,TGTGCCAGCAGGGTTAGTGGTGGCAATCAGCCCCAGCATTTT,CASRVSGGNQPQHF
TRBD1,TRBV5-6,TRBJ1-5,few,TGTGCCAGCAGCTATTACAGGGGGAGTAGCAATCAGCCCCAGCATTTT,CASSYYRGSSNQPQHF
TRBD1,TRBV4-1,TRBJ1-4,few,TGCGCCAGCAGCCAAGACGGGACAGGGGGTGAAAAACTGTTTTTT,CASSQDGTGGEKLFF
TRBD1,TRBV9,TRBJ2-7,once,TGTGCCAGCGGGCGGGGCTCGACAGGGGGCACGGGCGAGCAGTACTTC,CASGRGSTGGTGEQYF
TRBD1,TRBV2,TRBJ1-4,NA,TGTGCCAGCAACCGAGGTACAGGGGGTGTTGAAAAACTGTTTTTT,CASNRGTGGVEKLFF
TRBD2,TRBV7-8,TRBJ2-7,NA,TGTGCCAGCACCCGGACTAGCGGGGCCTACGAGCAGTACTTC,CASTRTSGAYEQYF
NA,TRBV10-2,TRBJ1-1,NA,TGCGCCAGCAGCCCCTCAGGGGCAGAGTACATGAACACTGAAGCTTTCTTT,CASSPSGAEYMNTEAFF
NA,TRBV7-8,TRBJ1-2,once,TGTGCCAGCAGCTCATACAGGTCCCGAGACTATGGCTACACCTTC,CASSSYRSRDYGYTF
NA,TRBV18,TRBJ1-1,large,TGTGCCAGCTCTCCAGACAGGCTAACTGCGGGCACTGAAGCTTTCTTT,CASSPDRLTAGTEAFF
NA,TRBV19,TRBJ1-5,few,TGTGCCAGTAGTCCGCGAAGGGGGTTGTACCAGCCCCAGCATTTT,CASSPRRGLYQPQHF
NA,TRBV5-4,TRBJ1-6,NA,TGTGCCAGCAGCTTGGTGGACGGTTACTATAATTCACCCCTCCACTTT,CASSLVDGYYNSPLHF
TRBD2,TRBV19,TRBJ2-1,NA,TGTGCCAGTAGGTCCAGCGGGGGGGCAGGTGAGCAGTTCTTC,CASRSSGGAGEQFF
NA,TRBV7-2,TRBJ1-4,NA,TGTGCCAGCAGCCCAGGACACCTGAGTGGTGAAAAACTGTTTTTT,CASSPGHLSGEKLFF
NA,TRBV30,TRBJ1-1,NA,TGTGCCTGGAGCTGGCAGGGGGAAGCTTTCTTT,CAWSWQGEAFF
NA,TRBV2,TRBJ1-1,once,TGTGCCAGCAGTGAAGGATGGGGGGCGCGGGTCTCTGAAGCTTTCTTT,CASSEGWGARVSEAFF
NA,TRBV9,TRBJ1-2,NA,TGTGCCAGCAGCGTTCTTGGGGCTGGCTACACCTTC,CASSVLGAGYTF
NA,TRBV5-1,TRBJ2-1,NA,TGCGCCAGCAGCTTGGATCAGGACTCTGTAATCTACAATGAGCAGTTCTTC,CASSLDQDSVIYNEQFF
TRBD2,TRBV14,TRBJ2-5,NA,TGTGCCAGCAGCCTCGCCGGACTAGCGTCTATAGAGACCCAGTACTTC,CASSLAGLASIETQYF
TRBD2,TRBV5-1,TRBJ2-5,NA,TGCGCCAGCAGTACAAGACTAGCGGGGGGCTGGGAGACCCAGTACTTC,CASSTRLAGGWETQYF
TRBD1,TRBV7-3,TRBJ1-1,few,TGTGCCAGCAGTTACGACAGGGGAAGGGAAGCTTTCTTT,CASSYDRGREAFF
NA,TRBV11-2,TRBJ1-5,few,TGTGCCAGCAGCAAAGACGACAGACGCAATCAGCCCCAGCATTTT,CASSKDDRRNQPQHF
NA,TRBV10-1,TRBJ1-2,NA,TGCGCCAGCAGCCAACGGCTGTTGTGCTGTGGCTACACCTTC,CASSQRLLCCGYTF
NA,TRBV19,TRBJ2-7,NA,TGTGCCAGTTTTTCTCACAGCTCCTACGAGCAGTACTTC,CASFSHSSYEQYF
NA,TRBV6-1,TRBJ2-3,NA,TGTGCCAGCAGTGATCCCGGGTATGGCACAGATACGCAGTATTTT,CASSDPGYGTDTQYF
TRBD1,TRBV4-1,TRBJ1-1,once,TGCGCCAGCAGCCCTCTCCAGGGGGCGAAAGCTTTCTTT,CASSPLQGAKAFF
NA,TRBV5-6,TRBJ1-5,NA,TGTGCCAGCAGCCGACGGGGGGGCTCCGGTCAGCCCCAGCATTTT,CASSRRGGSGQPQHF
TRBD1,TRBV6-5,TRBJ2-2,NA,TGTGCCAGCAGTCGACAGGGGCTGGCCGGGGAGCTGTTTTTT,CASSRQGLAGELFF
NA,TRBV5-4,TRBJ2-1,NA,TGTGCCAGCAGCTTGGCCGAGGGGGGGCGGGCCACCAAGCAGTTCTTC,CASSLAEGGRATKQFF
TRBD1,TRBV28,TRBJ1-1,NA,TGTGCCAGCAACGACTTACAGGGGGCCCTCGGCGGGCGGGCTTTCTTT,CASNDLQGALGGRAFF
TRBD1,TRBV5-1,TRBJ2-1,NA,TGCGCCAGCAGCTTCGGACAGGTCAGCTCCTACAATGAGCAGTTCTTC,CASSFGQVSSYNEQFF
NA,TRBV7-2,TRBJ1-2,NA,TGTGCCAGCAGCCGGAGGGCGGACGACACGAGAGGCTACACCTTC,CASSRRADDTRGYTF
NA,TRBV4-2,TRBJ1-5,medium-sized,TGTGCCAGCAGCCATGTAGGGGTGGTGAATCAGCCCCAGCATTTT,CASSHVGVVNQPQHF
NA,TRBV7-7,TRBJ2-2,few,TGTGCTAGCAGCTTGACAGGGAACACCGGGGAGCTGTTTTTT,CASSLTGNTGELFF
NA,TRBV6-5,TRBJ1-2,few,TGTGCCAGCAGTGCCCCGGGGGGGTCTGGCTACACCTTC,CASSAPGGSGYTF
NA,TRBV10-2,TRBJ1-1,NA,TGCGCCAGCAGTGACCCCGGGATGAACACTGAAGCTTTCTTT,CASSDPGMNTEAFF
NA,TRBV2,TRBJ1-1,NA,TGTGCCAGCAGTGAAATTGGGGGTCGCACTGAAGCTTTCTTT,CASSEIGGRTEAFF
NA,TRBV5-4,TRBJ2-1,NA,TGTGCCAGCAGCTTGTTGGACCACAATGAGCAGTTCTTC,CASSLLDHNEQFF
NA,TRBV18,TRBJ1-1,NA,TGTGCCAGCTCACCAAAAGGGGGCACTGAAGCTTTCTTT,CASSPKGGTEAFF
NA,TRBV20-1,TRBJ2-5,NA,TGCAGTGCTAGTGTACGGAGAGGCCAGTACTTC,CSASVRRGQYF
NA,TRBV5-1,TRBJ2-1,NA,TGCGCCAGCAGTTTTGCCCGGGGCCTGGTCTACAATGAGCAGTTCTTC,CASSFARGLVYNEQFF
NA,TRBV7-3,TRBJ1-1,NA,TGTGCCAGCAGCGCCCAGGGCCCCAACACTGAAGCTTTCTTT,CASSAQGPNTEAFF
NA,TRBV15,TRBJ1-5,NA,TGTGCCACCAGCAGAGACCCCGGCTGGGCCCAGCATTTT,CATSRDPGWAQHF
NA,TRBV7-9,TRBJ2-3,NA,TGTGCCAGCAGCTCTCGAACTAGCAGGGAGGCGCAGTATTTT,CASSSRTSREAQYF
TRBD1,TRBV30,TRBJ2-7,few,TGTGCCTGGAGAGCGACAGGGCCATCGTTTCGACAGTACTTC,CAWRATGPSFRQYF
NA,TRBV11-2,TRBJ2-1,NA,TGTGCCAGCAGCCACTCTGGGGGCCTGGGGGGGTCCGAGCAGTTCTTC,CASSHSGGLGGSEQFF
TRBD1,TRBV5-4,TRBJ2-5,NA,TGTGCCAGCAGCTTGCCGACAGGGGGCTCGAGTCACAAAAACTTC,CASSLPTGGSSHKNF
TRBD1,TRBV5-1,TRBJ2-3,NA,TGCGCCAGCAGCGCGGGACAGGGCACAGATACGCAGTATTTT,CASSAGQGTDTQYF
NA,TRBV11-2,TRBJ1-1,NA,TGTGCCAGCAGCTTATCGCGCAACACTGAAGCTTTCTTT,CASSLSRNTEAFF
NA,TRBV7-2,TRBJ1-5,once,TGTGCCAGCAGCTTAAATCGTCCCAGGGTGGGCAATCAGCCCCAGCATTTT,CASSLNRPRVGNQPQHF
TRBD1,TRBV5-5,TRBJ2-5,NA,TGTGCCAGCAGCTTGGTTACAGGGGCCCAAGAGACCCAGTACTTC,CASSLVTGAQETQYF
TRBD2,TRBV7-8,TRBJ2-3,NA,TGTGCCAGCAGCCCAAGGGTCGCTAGCGGGGGGACCTTCACAGATACGCAGTATTTT,CASSPRVASGGTFTDTQYF
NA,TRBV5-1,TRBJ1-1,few,TGCGCCAGCAGCTTGGACGGGATGAACACTGAAGCTTTCTTT,CASSLDGMNTEAFF
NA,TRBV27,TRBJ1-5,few,TGTGCCAGCAGCTTTGTGGGTGGGGGTCAGCCCCAGCATTTT,CASSFVGGGQPQHF
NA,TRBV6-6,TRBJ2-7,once,TGTGCCAGCAGTTACGGCGGAGGGGGATTCTACGAGCAGTACTTC,CASSYGGGGFYEQYF
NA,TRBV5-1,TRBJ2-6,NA,TGCGCCAGCAGCTCGGATAGCTCTGGGGCCAACGTCCTGACTTTC,CASSSDSSGANVLTF
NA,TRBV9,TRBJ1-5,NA,TGTGCCAGCAGCCCCTGGGGGGGAGGAGTAGGCCAGCCCCAGCATTTT,CASSPWGGGVGQPQHF
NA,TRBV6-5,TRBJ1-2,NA,TGTGCCAGCAGGGAGACAGCTTACTATGGCTACACCTTC,CASRETAYYGYTF